Presented here are 7 T cell receptor beta chains from one specimen sequenced in a study of low-dose radiotherapy and immunotherapy resistance in tumors. Time point reported: before trial treatment. Primers targeting TRAV and TRBV primed first-strand cDNA, covering alpha and beta chains. For amplifying TCRs, the PCR ran for about 20 cycles with Phusion, which was used together with a constant-region primer and the adapter on the V primers. TCRdb ran MiXCR on the reads and lists one entry per CDR3 protein. This table holds 65,000 to 95,000 distinct CDR3 sequences, under 20% found once. Sequenced here: PBMCs, sampled before treatment. All receptors come from a male donor with prostate cancer.

This clonotype was observed at least ten times. The chain is built from TRBV20-1 and TRBJ2-7; TRBD2 matches at 8 bases. V shed 1 base, J shed 3 bases, and the junction held 8 bases outside the gene matches. CDR3 length: 15 amino acids. Germline values: CDR1 DFQATT, CDR2 SNEGSKA (reference sequence). In DNA, the CDR3 is TGCAGTGCTAGAGCAGGAGCGGGAGCTCTCTACGAGCAGTACTTC. As protein: CSARAGAGALYEQYF.

This clonotype occurred many times. The genes are TRBV19 and TRBJ1-5; D is undetermined. The CDR3 length is 15 residues. Deletions cut 0 bases from V and 6 bases from J, with 12 bases between. The V gene's germline CDR1 is LNHDA and CDR2 SQIVND (reference sequence). The CDR3 DNA is TGTGCCAGTAGTATAGAATCAGTGCGGGGTCAGCCCCAGCATTTT. Its translation is CASSIESVRGQPQHF.

This clonotype was detected only a few times. V and J are TRBV28 and TRBJ1-6; 8 bases map to TRBD1. V was clipped by 4 bases and J by 5 bases; unmatched bases: 4. This CDR3 contains 15 residues. Germline CDR1 MDHEN, CDR2 SYDVKM. The CDR3 nucleotides read TGTGCCAGCAGTTCGGGACAGGTGAATAATTCACCCCTCCACTTT. Protein product: CASSSGQVNNSPLHF.

For this clonotype: A far larger clone lies a single base away; this is likely a read error. The V and J genes are TRBV12-3 or TRBV12-4 and TRBJ2-1, with D tentatively TRBD1 (5 bases). The CDR3 totals 13 residues. The V end was cut by 1 base, the J end by 10 bases, with 11 bases between. The CDR3 coding sequence is TGTGCCAGCAGTTTAGGACAGACCTACGAGCAGTTCTTC. It encodes CASSLGQTYEQFF.

The CDR3 region is CASSPTVDQPQHF. The CDR3 DNA is TGCGCCAGCAGTCCGACAGTCGATCAGCCCCAGCATTTT. This sequence joins TRBV23-1 and TRBJ1-5; tentatively, D is TRBD1 (5 bases). TRBV23-1 is labeled an ORF, and its function is uncertain. The CDR3 consists of 13 residues. Between the trimmed V and J ends, which lost 4 bases and 5 bases, there was a span of 9 bases.

At least ten counts were recorded for this clonotype. The V and J genes are TRBV3-1 and TRBJ1-3, with TRBD1 as a possible D gene (6 bases). CDR1 and CDR2 from the germline V gene are LGHDT and YNNKEL (reference sequence). Trimming left V 4 bases short and J 7 bases short, with 8 bases between. This CDR3 spans 12 amino acids. This CDR3 reads CASSRDTNTIYF. Written as DNA, the CDR3 is TGTGCCAGCAGCCGGGACACCAACACCATATATTTT.

This clonotype was seen repeatedly, ten times or more. The chain recombines TRBV20-1 with TRBJ2-1, with D uncertain. There are 12 residues in the CDR3. From germline, CDR1 is DFQATT and CDR2 SNEGSKA (reference sequence). Between the trimmed V and J ends, which lost 3 bases and 3 bases, there was a span of 6 bases. CDR3: CSARGNYNEQFF. In DNA form, the CDR3 reads TGCAGTGCTAGGGGCAACTACAATGAGCAGTTCTTC.